The 30 T cell receptor beta chains below come from one sample, sequenced in a study of blood T cells in healthy people across ages. A second PCR, run for 7 to 11 cycles, used a sample-barcoded 5' primer plus a J-beta primer mix. TCRdb redid the calling of the 5' RACE reads with MiXCR, one entry per CDR3 protein. The table shows roughly 790,000 distinct CDR3 sequences, with around 40% occurring only once. Source material: blood. The receptors here all came from a woman aged 55 to 70 in good health.

CDR3 DNA: TGTGCCAGCAGTCCCGTGAACACCGGGGAGCTGTTTTTT. Encoded protein: CASSPVNTGELFF. The chain couples TRBV27 to TRBJ2-2; D gene uncertain. Germline V gives CDR1 MNHEY, CDR2 SMNVEV (reference sequence). V was shortened by 5 bases and J by 1 base, with 5 bases between the two germline ends. The CDR3 totals 13 residues.

V gene TRBV5-1 combines with J gene TRBJ2-1, with TRBD1 identical over 9 bases. Germline trimming cut 4 bases from V and 8 bases from J; bases unmatched to any gene: 7. This CDR3 comprises 14 residues. CDR1 SGHRS and CDR2 YFSETQ come from the germline V gene. The CDR3 region has the DNA TGCGCCAGCAGCGTGGCACAGGGGGCCGATGAGCAGTTCTTC. Encoded protein: CASSVAQGADEQFF.

This clonotype has a count of ten or more. This sequence joins TRBV10-3 and TRBJ2-5; 10 nucleotides agree with TRBD2. This CDR3 is 16 amino acids long. From germline, CDR1 is ENHRY and CDR2 SYGVKD. With 6 bases clipped from V and 1 base from J, the junction kept 8 bases outside the gene matches. CDR3 DNA: TGTGCCATCAGCGTACAAAGCGGGGGGGCCCAAGAGACCCAGTACTTC. It translates to CAISVQSGGAQETQYF.

The rearrangement joins TRBV6-5 to TRBJ1-1; D uncertain. Trimming took off 6 bases at V and 5 bases at J, with 19 bases between the two ends. CDR3 length equals 15 residues. The germline gives CDR1 MNHEY, CDR2 SVGAGI. CDR3 sequence reads: CASRAGRRRETEAFF. In nucleotides, the CDR3 is TGTGCCAGCAGGGCTGGCAGGAGGAGGGAGACTGAAGCTTTCTTT.

The chain uses TRBV28 and TRBJ1-4; 7 bases are a match to TRBD1. This CDR3 region has 15 residues. Per germline, CDR1 MDHEN and CDR2 SYDVKM. The ends lost 4 bases at V and 6 bases at J; junction bases unmatched: 8. This CDR3 reads CASSSSGTEDEKLFF. CDR3 DNA sequence: TGTGCCAGCAGTTCGTCCGGGACAGAAGATGAAAAACTGTTTTTT. The full variable domain, completed using reference TRBV28 and TRBJ1-4, is DVKVTQSSRYLVKRTGEKVFLECVQDMDHENMFWYRQDPGLGLRLIYFSYDVKMKEKGDIPEGYSVSREKKERFSLILESASTNQTSMYLCASSSSGTEDEKLFFGSGTQLSVL.

V is TRBV10-1 and J is TRBJ2-1, with D tentatively TRBD2 (5 bases). Germline V gives CDR1 WNHNN, CDR2 SYGVQD (reference sequence). The length of the CDR3 is 13 residues. V was pared by 4 bases and J by 10 bases, with 14 bases between. The CDR3 nucleotides are TGCGCCAGCAGTGTAATGGGAGTGGCCGAGCAGTTCTTC. Encoded protein: CASSVMGVAEQFF.

This chain uses TRBV9 with TRBJ2-5; D call uncertain. This CDR3 is 13 amino acids long. Looked up from germline, CDR1 is SGDLS and CDR2 is YYNGEE. The V end was cut by 0 bases, the J end by 5 bases, with 8 bases between. The CDR3 region is CASSVGSTETQYF. Written as DNA, the CDR3 is TGTGCCAGCAGCGTAGGAAGCACGGAGACCCAGTACTTC. Filled out from reference TRBV9 and TRBJ2-5, the complete variable domain reads DSGVTQTPKHLITATGQRVTLRCSPRSGDLSVYWYQQSLDQGLQFLIQYYNGEERAKGNILERFSAQQFPDLHSELNLSSLELGDSALYFCASSVGSTETQYFGPGTRLLVL.

This clonotype was picked up a small number of times. This CDR3 reads CASSLVAQDGYTEAFF. In DNA, the CDR3 is TGCGCCAGCAGCTTGGTGGCCCAAGACGGGTACACTGAAGCTTTCTTT. The chain couples TRBV5-1 to TRBJ1-1; D is undetermined. CDR3 length: 16 amino acids. Germline CDR1 and CDR2: SGHRS and YFSETQ. Trimming took off 0 bases at V and 3 bases at J, with 15 bases between the two ends.

This chain connects TRBV9 to TRBJ2-5; 7 nucleotides line up with TRBD1. Gene TRBJ2-7 matches the end of the DNA better, so the J call may be wrong. The germline CDR1 and CDR2 sequences are SGDLS and YYNGEE. The CDR3 totals 15 residues. CDR3 sequence (DNA): TGTGCCAGCAGCGTTGAGGGACAGCGAAGCTACGAGCAGTACTTC. It translates to CASSVEGQRSYEQYF.

This sequence joins TRBV7-8 and TRBJ2-1; 8 bases line up with TRBD1. Germline V CDR1 and CDR2: SGHVS, FQNEAQ. The CDR3 sequence is 15 residues long. V was pared by 5 bases and J by 8 bases, with 11 bases of the junction left unmatched. The CDR3 spells CASSARGLADDEQFF. The CDR3 region has the DNA TGTGCCAGCAGCGCCAGGGGGCTGGCTGACGATGAGCAGTTCTTC.

This clonotype was seen a handful of times. The V call is TRBV19, the J call TRBJ2-4; D unclear. CDR3 length: 13 amino acids. Germline V lookup: CDR1 LNHDA, CDR2 SQIVND (reference sequence). The ends were cut back, 8 bases at V and 0 bases at J, with 8 bases in the middle. The CDR3, as DNA: TGTGCCAGTGGCGACCTAGCCAAAAACATTCAGTACTTC. Its translation is CASGDLAKNIQYF.

This clonotype was counted a few times. The rearrangement uses TRBV18 and TRBJ2-5; 9 bases fit TRBD1. The DNA end is more similar to TRBJ2-7, so the J call may be wrong. Germline V gene sequence: CDR1 KGHSH, CDR2 LQKENI. The length of the CDR3 is 16 residues. In nucleotides, the CDR3 is TGTGCCAGCTCACCACCGGGGGCCGGACAGGGGAACGAGCAGTACTTC. Translated, it gives CASSPPGAGQGNEQYF.

Comments on this clonotype: A clone one base away is much larger, so this may be a read error. The V gene is TRBV4-3, the J gene TRBJ2-1, with a tentative D call TRBD2 (5 bases). The assigned J gene may be wrong: the sequence end matches TRBJ2-7 better. CDR3 length: 15 amino acids. Germline V gives CDR1 LGHNA, CDR2 YSLEER. CDR3 bases: TGCGCCAGCAGCCAAGATAGGGCTAGCTACAATGAGCAGTACTTC. Its translation is CASSQDRASYNEQYF.

The chain employs TRBV7-2 and TRBJ1-2; D is perhaps TRBD1 (6 bases). CDR1 is SGHTA and CDR2 is FQGNSA in the germline V gene. Trimming cost V 7 bases and J 7 bases, with 22 bases left between them. CDR3 length: 15 amino acids. CDR3 bases: TGTGCCAGCACCCTAGGGGCCACAGGGATGGGTGGCTACACCTTC. It specifies CASTLGATGMGGYTF.

About this clonotype itself: Mismatch with germline at one junction end may stem from a read error. This CDR3 reads CSVARGQESQYF. The CDR3 bases are TGCAGCGTCGCTAGAGGTCAAGAGTCCCAGTACTTC. The chain carries TRBV29-1 and TRBJ2-5; D uncertain. CDR3 length: 12 amino acids. The germline V gene encodes CDR1 SQVTM and CDR2 ANQGSEA.

This rearrangement joins TRBV2 to TRBJ1-4; D remains unclear. Germline V lookup: CDR1 SNHLY, CDR2 FYNNEI. Between the trimmed V and J ends, which lost 4 bases and 4 bases, there was a span of 13 bases. CDR3 length equals 15 residues. The CDR3 loop is CASSASGGLNEKLFF. CDR3 coding DNA: TGTGCCAGCAGTGCTTCTGGAGGCCTTAATGAAAAACTGTTTTTT.

Comment on this clonotype: Relative to the germline gene, one junction end is altered; a read error may explain this. The genes are TRBV7-7 and TRBJ2-5; D might be TRBD1 or TRBD2, each matching 6 bases. Germline lookup yields CDR1 SSHAT and CDR2 FNYEAQ (reference sequence). The CDR3 spans 12 residues. The CDR3 spells CASSLRRGTQHF. The CDR3 DNA reads TGTGCCAGCAGCTTAAGGAGGGGGACCCAGCACTTC.

CDR3 protein: CSARGRGNEKLFF. The CDR3, as DNA: TGCAGTGCTAGGGGCAGGGGGAATGAAAAACTGTTTTTT. The rearrangement uses TRBV20-1 and TRBJ1-4, with 7 bases matching TRBD1. Germline CDR1 reads DFQATT; CDR2 reads SNEGSKA (reference sequence). This CDR3 is 13 amino acids long. The V segment lost 3 bases and the J segment 5 bases; nucleotides outside the gene matches: 3.

The rearrangement uses TRBV10-3 and TRBJ2-3; weak D call: TRBD2 (5 bases). Germline V gene lookup returns CDR1 ENHRY and CDR2 SYGVKD. Between the trimmed V and J ends, which lost 4 bases and 4 bases, there was a span of 9 bases. CDR3 length: 13 amino acids. This CDR3 reads CAISVERADTQYF. The CDR3 DNA is TGTGCCATCAGTGTAGAGAGGGCAGATACGCAGTATTTT.

This clonotype was seen only a few times. This sequence joins TRBV29-1 and TRBJ2-3; the match to TRBD2 covers 11 bases. V dropped 7 bases and J dropped 7; count of bases not matched to a gene: 13. Germline V CDR1 and CDR2: SQVTM, ANQGSEA. CDR3 size: 15 residues. CDR3 loop: CSAHPRLAGLNTQYF. The CDR3 region has the DNA TGCAGCGCCCATCCCAGACTAGCGGGATTGAATACGCAGTATTTT.

Turning to this clonotype: Since a much larger clone is just one base distant, this may be a read error. The CDR3 reads CASSPEAGGPTDAQYF. The CDR3 DNA reads as TGTGCCAGCAGTCCCGAGGCGGGAGGGCCCACAGATGCGCAGTATTTT. V and J are TRBV27 and TRBJ2-3, with 9 bases matching TRBD2. The length of the CDR3 is 16 residues. The V gene's germline CDR1 is MNHEY and CDR2 SMNVEV (reference sequence).

The genes are TRBV3-1 and TRBJ1-6; D perhaps matches TRBD1 (5 bases). The germline V gene has CDR1 LGHDT and CDR2 YNNKEL (reference sequence). The CDR3 sequence is 15 residues long. The V gene lost 1 base and the J gene lost 8 bases, with 12 bases spanning the gap. The CDR3 loop is CASSQAIGVDSPLHF. The CDR3 nucleotides are TGTGCCAGCAGCCAAGCTATAGGGGTTGATTCACCCCTCCACTTT.

This clonotype was counted once. A junction end diverges from the germline sequence, so it may reflect a read error. The rearrangement uses TRBV5-1 and TRBJ2-7; D might be TRBD2 (6 bases). Germline CDR1 SGHRS, CDR2 YFSETQ. The CDR3 is made up of 14 amino acids. CDR3 coding DNA: TGCGTCAGCAGCTTTGCTAGCGACTCCTACGAGCAGTACTTC. The encoded protein is CVSSFASDSYEQYF.

J is TRBJ1-5 and V is TRBV15, with 7 bases fitting TRBD1. The CDR3 runs to 15 residues. The germline gives CDR1 LNHNV, CDR2 YYDKDF (reference sequence). V lost 0 bases to trimming and J lost 4 bases; unmatched junction nucleotides: 3. Here the CDR3 reads CATSRDGTVNQPQHF. DNA for the CDR3: TGTGCCACCAGCAGAGATGGGACAGTGAATCAGCCCCAGCATTTT.

The chain employs TRBV27 and TRBJ2-1; the match to TRBD2 covers 7 bases. Germline values: CDR1 MNHEY, CDR2 SMNVEV (reference sequence). With 6 bases clipped from V and 5 bases from J, the junction kept 10 bases outside the gene matches. CDR3 length equals 15 residues. CDR3 DNA sequence: TGTGCCAGCAGAACCCCAACTAGCGCCCACAATGAGCAGTTCTTC. Amino acid sequence: CASRTPTSAHNEQFF.

The V and J genes are TRBV6-5 and TRBJ2-1; D is undetermined. Judging by the DNA end, TRBJ2-7 fits better; the J call may be wrong. Per germline, CDR1 MNHEY and CDR2 SVGAGI. The length of the CDR3 is 16 residues. The CDR3 region has the DNA TGTGCCAGCAGTTCCCTAGGTTGGTGGGCCAACAATGAGCAGTACTTC. This sequence encodes CASSSLGWWANNEQYF.

About this clonotype itself: Because the CDR3 is missing its conserved closing phenylalanine or tryptophan, this is likely a read error. The limits of the CDR3 on the DNA are not certain, so only TCRdb's listed CDR3 is given. The chain has TRBV7-9 and TRBJ2-1; no DNA check was done on the table's D call, TRBD2. Germline CDR1 is SEHNR and CDR2 is FQNEAQ (reference sequence). Inclusive of both ends, the CDR3 amounts to 16 amino acids. CDR3 protein: CASSLAAAGGNNEQFI.

CDR3 bases: TGTGCCAGCAGCGTAGGACAGGCTCTAAATCAGCCCCAGCATTTT. Translating gives CASSVGQALNQPQHF. The V gene is TRBV9, the J gene TRBJ1-5, with D possibly TRBD1 on 6 matching bases. The germline CDR1 and CDR2 sequences are SGDLS and YYNGEE. V lost 0 bases to trimming and J lost 4 bases, with 11 bases between them. The CDR3 spans 15 residues. Combining the CDR3 with reference TRBV9 and TRBJ1-5 gives the whole variable domain DSGVTQTPKHLITATGQRVTLRCSPRSGDLSVYWYQQSLDQGLQFLIQYYNGEERAKGNILERFSAQQFPDLHSELNLSSLELGDSALYFCASSVGQALNQPQHFGDGTRLSIL.

The chain employs TRBV12-3 or TRBV12-4 and TRBJ2-7; 7 bases map to TRBD2. The length of the CDR3 is 15 residues. Losses at the gene ends were 2 bases for V and 7 bases for J; bases not matched to a gene: 11. CDR3 nucleotides: TGTGCCAGCAGTTTATGGGGGGAGGGCCACGATGAGCAGTACTTC. Residues: CASSLWGEGHDEQYF.

The V call is TRBV7-2, the J call TRBJ2-5, with TRBD2 matching over 7 bases. From germline, CDR1 is SGHTA and CDR2 FQGNSA. After removal of 4 bases from V and 3 bases from J, the junction contained 11 bases not matched to a gene. CDR3 size: 16 residues. The chain's CDR3 is CASSSRSTSWKETQYF. In DNA, the CDR3 is TGTGCCAGCAGCTCCCGGTCGACTAGCTGGAAAGAGACCCAGTACTTC.